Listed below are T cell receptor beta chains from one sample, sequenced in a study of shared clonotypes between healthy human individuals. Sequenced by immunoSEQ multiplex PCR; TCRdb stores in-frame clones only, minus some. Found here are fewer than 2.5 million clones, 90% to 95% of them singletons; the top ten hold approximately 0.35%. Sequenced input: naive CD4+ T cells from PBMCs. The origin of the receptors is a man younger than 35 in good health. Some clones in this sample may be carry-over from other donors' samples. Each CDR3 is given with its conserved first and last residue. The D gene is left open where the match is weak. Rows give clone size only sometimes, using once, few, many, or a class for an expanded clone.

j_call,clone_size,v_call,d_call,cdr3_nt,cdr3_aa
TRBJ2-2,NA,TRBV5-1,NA,TGCGCCAGCAGCTTGCAGGGGGCGGGAGGCCCAACCGGGGAGCTGTTTTTT,CASSLQGAGGPTGELFF
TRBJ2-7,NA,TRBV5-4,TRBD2,TGTGCCAGCCACGTCGGGGGGGGGAACGAGCAGTACTTC,CASHVGGGNEQYF
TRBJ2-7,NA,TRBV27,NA,TGTGCCAGCAGGTTCGGATCCCTCCTCGAGCAGTACTTC,CASRFGSLLEQYF
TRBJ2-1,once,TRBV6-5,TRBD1,TGTGCCAGCAGAGCCGGGACAGGATTGCATGAGCAGTTCTTC,CASRAGTGLHEQFF
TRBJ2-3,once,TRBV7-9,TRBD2,TGTGCCAGCAGCTTAGGGGCGGGAGGACTCAATCCCAGCACAGATACGCAGTATTTT,CASSLGAGGLNPSTDTQYF
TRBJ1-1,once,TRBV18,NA,TGTGCCAGCTCACCACGAGGGGATTCGAACACTGAAGCTTTCTTT,CASSPRGDSNTEAFF
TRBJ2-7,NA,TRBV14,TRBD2,TGTGCCAGCAGCCAAGAGGCTAGCGGGAGATCAGGGCAGTACTTC,CASSQEASGRSGQYF
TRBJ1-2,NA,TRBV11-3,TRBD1,TGTGCCAGCAGCTTCTCCGGGACAGGGGACGAAAACTATGGCTACACCTTC,CASSFSGTGDENYGYTF
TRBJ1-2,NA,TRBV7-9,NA,TGTGCCAGCAGCTCGGCAGGGGGCTACACCTTC,CASSSAGGYTF
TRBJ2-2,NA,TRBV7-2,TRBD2,TGTGCCAGCACCTCCCTACTAGCGGGAGTTATCGGGGAGCTGTTTTTT,CASTSLLAGVIGELFF
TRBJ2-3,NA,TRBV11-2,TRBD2,TGTGCCAGCAGCTCCGGGACTAGCAGCACAGATACGCAGTATTTT,CASSSGTSSTDTQYF
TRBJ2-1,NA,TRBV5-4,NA,TGTGCCAGCAGCTTTCGACAACCCCAGGGCGAGCAGTTCTTC,CASSFRQPQGEQFF
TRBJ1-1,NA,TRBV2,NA,TGTGCCAGCAGTGCCGAGGAAATAGAAGCTTTCTTT,CASSAEEIEAFF
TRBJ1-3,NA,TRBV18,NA,TGTGCCAGCTCACCACAGGGCGGACTAAGGGGAAACACCATATATTTT,CASSPQGGLRGNTIYF
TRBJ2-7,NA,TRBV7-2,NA,TGTGCCAGCAGCTTATCGGACGAGCAGTACTTC,CASSLSDEQYF
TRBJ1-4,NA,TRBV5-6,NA,TGTGCCAGCAGCTTGCAGGGCAGGGGTAACGAAAAACTGTTTTTT,CASSLQGRGNEKLFF
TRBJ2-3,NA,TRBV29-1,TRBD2,TGCAGCGTCGGGAGGGGGTCGGTCGCAGATACGCAGTATTTT,CSVGRGSVADTQYF
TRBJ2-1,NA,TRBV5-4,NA,TGTGCCAGCAGCTTGGGACCCCAGAGCTCCTACAATGAGCAGTTCTTC,CASSLGPQSSYNEQFF
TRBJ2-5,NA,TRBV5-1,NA,TGCGCCAGCAGCTCTCCCCAAGAGACCCAGTACTTC,CASSSPQETQYF
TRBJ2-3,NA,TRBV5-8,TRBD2,TGTGCCAGCAATAACGGACTAGCGTACACAGATACGCAGTATTTT,CASNNGLAYTDTQYF
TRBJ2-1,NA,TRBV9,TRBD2,TGTGCCAGCAGCGTACTGGGACTAGCGGTTTACAATGAGCAGTTCTTC,CASSVLGLAVYNEQFF
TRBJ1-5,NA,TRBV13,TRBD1,TGTGCCAGCAGCTCCCGATACTTGACAGGGGATGCCAATCAGCCCCAGCATTTT,CASSSRYLTGDANQPQHF
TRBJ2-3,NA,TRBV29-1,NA,TGCAGCGTTGATCGAGACCAGAGCGCAGATACGCAGTATTTT,CSVDRDQSADTQYF
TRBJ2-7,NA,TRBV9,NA,TGTGCCAGCAGCGTAGGGTACAGTAGCTCCTACGAGCAGTACTTC,CASSVGYSSSYEQYF
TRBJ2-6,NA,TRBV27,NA,TGTGCCAGCAGTTTAGGTCCGGGATCGGCTGGGGCCAACGTCCTGACTTTC,CASSLGPGSAGANVLTF
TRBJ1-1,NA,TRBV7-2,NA,TGTGCCAGCAGCTTAGAAAACAGGCTTGTAGGGACTGAAGCTTTCTTT,CASSLENRLVGTEAFF
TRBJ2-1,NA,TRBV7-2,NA,TGTGCCAGCAGCTTAGAACGGGGCTCTATGGATGAGCAGTTCTTC,CASSLERGSMDEQFF
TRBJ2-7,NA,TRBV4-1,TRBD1,TGCGCCAGCAGCCAGTGGACAGGGGGCTACTACGAGCAGTACTTC,CASSQWTGGYYEQYF
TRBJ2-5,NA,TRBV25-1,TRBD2,TGTGCCAGCAGTCCCCGACTAGCGGGAGTCACCCAGTACTTC,CASSPRLAGVTQYF
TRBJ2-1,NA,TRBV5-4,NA,TGTGCCAGCAGCCGACTATACAATGAGCAGTTCTTC,CASSRLYNEQFF
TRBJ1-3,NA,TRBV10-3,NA,TGTGCCATCAGTGAGAGAGGTATGGAAAACACCATATATTTT,CAISERGMENTIYF